This is a list of T cell receptor beta chains from one sample in a study of CD8 T cells in ankylosing spondylitis. One entry per CDR3 protein results from TCRdb running MiXCR on the 5' RACE reads. The top ten clones hold 3.5% to 5% of a sample with over 100,000 distinct CDR3 sequences, around 10% of them seen once. The sequenced sample consisted of blood, either unsorted or a sorted T cell fraction (not recorded which). These receptors were obtained from a female donor with ankylosing spondylitis or in good health (not recorded which). Each CDR3 is given with its conserved first and last residue. The order of the fields is clone size, J gene, D gene, V gene, CDR3 protein, CDR3 DNA. The D gene is left open where the match is weak. Part of the rows lack a size; the others show once, few, many or a class for expanded clones.

few TRBJ2-2 . TRBV5-1 CASNGDSNTGELFF TGCGCCAGCAACGGGGATTCGAACACCGGGGAGCTGTTTTTT
. TRBJ1-2 . TRBV2 CASVSQGVVWYTF TGTGCCAGCGTGAGCCAGGGCGTGGTGTGGTACACCTTC
many TRBJ2-2 . TRBV20-1 CSARGRWAGELFF TGCAGTGCTAGAGGTCGATGGGCCGGGGAGCTGTTTTTT
many TRBJ2-1 TRBD2 TRBV18 CASSPLAGSSYNEQFF TGTGCCAGCTCACCTCTAGCGGGAAGCTCCTACAATGAGCAGTTCTTC
few TRBJ1-2 . TRBV30 CAWSPGGLSGYTF TGTGCCTGGAGTCCGGGGGGACTATCTGGCTACACCTTC
many TRBJ1-1 TRBD1 TRBV18 CASSLDRGRETEAFF TGTGCCAGCTCCCTCGACAGGGGCAGAGAGACTGAAGCTTTCTTT
many TRBJ1-1 . TRBV5-1 CASSPRPGGRGVNTEAFF TGCGCCAGCAGCCCCCGCCCCGGAGGCCGCGGGGTGAACACTGAAGCTTTCTTT
many TRBJ1-2 . TRBV7-3 CASLYGYTF TGTGCCAGCCTCTATGGCTACACCTTC
few TRBJ2-7 . TRBV7-2 CASRKWTGGVEKRGASSYEQYF TGTGCCAGCAGAAAATGGACAGGGGGGGTGGAAAAGCGGGGGGCGAGCTCCTACGAGCAGTACTTC
. TRBJ1-2 . TRBV28 CASKPGVSFLYGYTF TGTGCCAGCAAACCAGGGGTCTCTTTTCTCTATGGCTACACCTTC
many TRBJ1-1 TRBD1 TRBV5-1 CASSSRTGGTSGEAFF TGCGCCAGCAGCAGTCGGACAGGGGGTACATCCGGTGAAGCTTTCTTT
many TRBJ1-6 . TRBV5-1 CASSFRGDSPLHF TGCGCCAGCAGCTTCAGGGGAGATTCACCCCTCCACTTT
many TRBJ2-5 . TRBV3-1 CASSRALPSMLETQYF TGTGCCAGCAGTCGAGCCTTACCTTCAATGTTAGAGACCCAGTACTTC
. TRBJ2-2 . TRBV7-9 CASSSPQGGSAGELFF TGTGCCAGCAGCTCCCCTCAGGGGGGGTCAGCCGGGGAGCTGTTTTTT
many TRBJ2-7 . TRBV29-1 CSVSSLVSSYEQYF TGCAGCGTCTCCTCATTGGTTAGCTCCTACGAGCAGTACTTC
. TRBJ2-1 . TRBV7-2 CASSPDFSPANEQFF TGTGCCAGCAGCCCCGACTTCTCCCCAGCCAATGAGCAGTTCTTC
. TRBJ2-1 TRBD2 TRBV5-1 CASCIAGANNEQFF TGCGCCAGCTGCATAGCGGGGGCGAACAATGAGCAGTTCTTC
many TRBJ1-1 . TRBV20-1 CSARNTEAFF TGCAGTGCTCGTAACACTGAAGCTTTCTTT
many TRBJ1-1 . TRBV5-1 CASTGGTEAFF TGCGCCAGTACCGGGGGAACTGAAGCTTTCTTT
many TRBJ2-2 . TRBV12-3/TRBV12-4 CASSLGRENTGELFF TGTGCCAGCAGTTTAGGGCGGGAGAACACCGGGGAGCTGTTTTTT
many TRBJ1-2 . TRBV29-1 CSVEDYNGYTF TGCAGCGTTGAAGATTATAATGGCTACACCTTC
many TRBJ2-1 TRBD2 TRBV6-1 CASRGTSGNGEQFF TGTGCCAGCAGAGGGACTAGCGGGAACGGTGAGCAGTTCTTC
many TRBJ1-2 TRBD1 TRBV30 CAWSQRTGNYGYTF TGTGCCTGGAGTCAAAGGACAGGCAACTATGGCTACACCTTC
many TRBJ2-5 . TRBV11-2 CASTPPVGETQYF TGTGCCAGCACCCCCCCGGTAGGAGAGACCCAGTACTTC
many TRBJ1-3 . TRBV29-1 CSVDPGESGNTIYF TGCAGCGTTGACCCTGGTGAATCGGGAAACACCATATATTTT
. TRBJ2-7 . TRBV5-1 CASSLDVFNSYEQYF TGCGCCAGCAGCTTGGATGTCTTCAACTCCTACGAGCAGTACTTC
many TRBJ2-7 TRBD2 TRBV30 CAWSRLAGSYEQYF TGTGCCTGGAGTAGGCTAGCGGGCTCCTACGAGCAGTACTTC
many TRBJ1-5 . TRBV5-8 CASSTTEGNQPQHF TGTGCCAGCAGCACGACAGAAGGCAATCAGCCCCAGCATTTT
. TRBJ2-5 . TRBV7-8 CASSLVGPGKETQYF TGTGCCAGCAGCTTAGTAGGGCCAGGGAAGGAGACCCAGTACTTC
many TRBJ1-1 . TRBV20-1 CSARDGGVVNTEAFF TGCAGTGCTAGAGATGGGGGTGTGGTGAACACTGAAGCTTTCTTT
few TRBJ2-1 TRBD2 TRBV11-2 CASSLLADNNEQFF TGTGCCAGCAGCTTACTAGCGGATAACAATGAGCAGTTCTTC
many TRBJ1-6 . TRBV12-3/TRBV12-4 CASSHLRGAESSPLHF TGTGCCAGCAGCCACTTAAGGGGGGCGGAGAGTTCACCCCTCCACTTT
many TRBJ2-7 . TRBV13 CASSFPGTYEQYF TGTGCCAGCAGCTTTCCGGGCACCTACGAGCAGTACTTC
few TRBJ2-1 TRBD2 TRBV11-2 CASSLTSGRVSSYNEQFF TGTGCGAGCAGCTTAACTAGCGGGAGGGTGAGCTCCTACAATGAGCAGTTCTTC
many TRBJ2-7 TRBD2 TRBV5-6 CASSKTSDNEQYF TGTGCCAGCAGTAAGACTAGCGACAACGAGCAGTACTTC
many TRBJ2-7 . TRBV30 CAWSVRDEQYF TGTGCCTGGAGTGTACGGGACGAGCAGTACTTC
many TRBJ1-4 . TRBV6-1 CATQGRAATNEKLFF TGTGCCACCCAGGGTCGGGCTGCAACTAATGAAAAACTGTTTTTT
. TRBJ2-4 . TRBV27 CASSSGDKNIQYF TGTGCCAGCAGTTCGGGAGACAAAAACATTCAGTACTTC
many TRBJ2-1 . TRBV12-3/TRBV12-4 CASREMGNEQFF TGTGCCAGCAGGGAGATGGGAAATGAGCAGTTCTTC
many TRBJ2-7 . TRBV20-1 CSAPKDSSYEQYF TGCAGTGCTCCCAAGGACAGCTCCTACGAGCAGTACTTC
few TRBJ2-5 TRBD1 TRBV29-1 CSVSLGDRGVETQYF TGCAGCGTTTCACTTGGTGACAGGGGGGTGGAGACCCAGTACTTC
many TRBJ2-1 . TRBV10-2 CASDIYYNEQFF TGCGCCAGCGACATTTACTACAATGAGCAGTTCTTC
. TRBJ2-3 TRBD2 TRBV30 CAWSVLAGGLGDTQYF TGTGCCTGGAGTGTACTTGCGGGGGGTCTCGGAGATACGCAGTATTTT
many TRBJ1-6 TRBD1 TRBV12-3/TRBV12-4 CASSQRGQGFNSPLHF TGTGCCAGCAGTCAAAGGGGACAGGGTTTTAATTCACCCCTCCACTTT
large TRBJ2-1 TRBD2 TRBV29-1 CSVEAGVIDNEQFF TGCAGCGTTGAGGCGGGGGTGATCGACAATGAGCAGTTCTTC